The present TCR beta chain was sequenced within a study of beta chain features in type 1 diabetes. Study-level points and caveats: For Type 1 diabetes patients, all four CD4+ subsets carried TCRB CDR3s that were moderately but significantly shorter.

The entirety of the isolated RNA underwent reverse transcription, so expressed TCRB transcripts were sequenced. The assay was immunoSEQ multiplex PCR, and TCRdb's table has in-frame clones only and misses some. The data contain more than 250,000 clones, roughly an eighth of them singletons. This clone occurred a few times. Its target is not known. Sequenced: naive CD4+ T cells from blood. This clonotype originated in a young man with type 1 diabetes.

The CDR3 sequence is CASSLGDRANTGELFF. CDR3 bases: TGCGCCAGCAGCTTGGGGGACAGGGCGAACACCGGGGAGCTGTTTTTT. This rearrangement joins TRBV5-1 to TRBJ2-2; 9 nucleotides match TRBD1. V was clipped by 0 bases and J by 0 bases; unmatched bases: 0. This CDR3 has 16 residues. Germline-derived CDR1 and CDR2 are SGHRS and YFSETQ.